This T cell receptor (beta chain) emerged from a study of OX40 agonist ivuxolimab in advanced cancers. The data were produced by immunoSEQ multiplex PCR, yet TCRdb's version contains in-frame clones alone and is incomplete. The data contain more than 65,000 clones, about 91% of them singletons. The V gene's germline CDR1 is SGHVS and CDR2 FQNEAQ. Trimming took 5 bases from V and 5 from J, leaving 10 bases between them. CDR3 length equals 12 residues. The sequence derives from an adult with an advanced solid tumor such as melanoma, head and neck, liver or kidney cancer. This chain connects TRBV7-8 to TRBJ2-7, with D unclear. Sample: CD4+ or CD8+ T cells sorted from blood, taken in a trial of the OX40 agonist ivuxolimab. The CDR3 nucleotides are TGTGCCAGCAGCGGTAGTGTCGACGAGCAGTACTTC. Its translation is CASSGSVDEQYF.